A selection of T cell receptor beta chains follows, all from one sample in a study of identical twins. TCRdb re-derived calls from the 5' RACE reads in MiXCR, one entry per CDR3 protein. This sample has about 890,000 distinct CDR3 sequences, with about 12% found just once. Another study also made use of these data, one on yellow fever vaccine responses in identical twins.

The sample comprised PBMCs. The receptors were sampled from a woman aged 18-29 years in good health. CDR3s include the opening cysteine and the closing phenylalanine or tryptophan. D genes are given only for firm matches. Not all rows give a size; the values are once, few, many and, for expanded clones, a class.

j_gene	abundance	d_gene	v_gene	CDR3aa	CDR3nt
TRBJ2-1	few	.	TRBV29-1	CSVEITNNEQFF	TGCAGCGTTGAAATAACCAACAATGAGCAGTTCTTC
TRBJ1-2	few	.	TRBV6-5	CASSYSWMSGLNYGYTF	TGTGCCAGCAGTTACTCGTGGATGTCAGGCCTAAACTATGGCTACACCTTC
TRBJ2-5	many	.	TRBV11-2	CASSHRAGMETQYF	TGTGCCAGCAGCCATAGGGCAGGGATGGAGACCCAGTACTTC
TRBJ2-1	.	TRBD1	TRBV29-1	CSDTTGFTYNEQFF	TGCAGCGACACGACAGGGTTCACCTACAATGAGCAGTTCTTC
TRBJ1-5	few	.	TRBV20-1	CSAAGGMDPQHF	TGCAGTGCGGCGGGAGGGATGGATCCCCAGCATTTT
TRBJ2-2	.	.	TRBV28	CASRKGRPNTGELFF	TGTGCCAGCAGAAAAGGTCGACCGAACACCGGGGAGCTGTTTTTT
TRBJ1-3	.	.	TRBV19	CASSITGGSGNTIYF	TGTGCCAGTAGCATCACTGGGGGCTCTGGAAACACCATATATTTT
TRBJ2-6	.	.	TRBV20-1	CSTRGSGANVLTF	TGCAGTACAAGGGGATCCGGGGCCAACGTCCTGACTTTC
TRBJ2-7	few	.	TRBV7-9	CASSLASVSGGTYEQYF	TGTGCCAGCAGCTTAGCGTCTGTGTCAGGAGGTACCTACGAGCAGTACTTC
TRBJ2-3	.	.	TRBV7-9	CASSFWDRSTDTQYF	TGTGCCAGCAGCTTTTGGGACCGAAGCACAGATACGCAGTATTTT
TRBJ2-3	.	.	TRBV19	CASNRQVSTDTQYF	TGTGCCAGTAATAGACAGGTTAGCACAGATACGCAGTATTTT
TRBJ2-2	.	TRBD2	TRBV2	CASSEGLAGGSGELFF	TGTGCCAGCAGTGAAGGTCTAGCGGGAGGGTCCGGGGAGCTGTTTTTT
TRBJ2-2	.	TRBD1	TRBV5-1	CASSWGQGASTGELFF	TGCGCCAGCAGCTGGGGACAGGGGGCATCCACCGGGGAGCTGTTTTTT
TRBJ1-4	few	TRBD1	TRBV28	CASSFSGTGIIATNEKLFF	TGTGCCAGCAGTTTCTCCGGGACAGGGATAATTGCAACTAATGAAAAACTGTTTTTT
TRBJ1-3	.	.	TRBV7-8	CASSLARAGTGSSGNTIYF	TGTGCCAGCAGCTTAGCTCGGGCGGGAACAGGATCCTCTGGAAACACCATATATTTT
TRBJ2-7	few	.	TRBV25-1	CASSDSGENYEQYF	TGTGCCAGCAGTGATTCGGGGGAAAACTACGAGCAGTACTTC
TRBJ2-1	.	TRBD2	TRBV29-1	CSADPAGGPYNEQFF	TGCAGCGCTGACCCAGCGGGAGGCCCCTACAATGAGCAGTTCTTC
TRBJ2-3	.	.	TRBV29-1	CSHSPSTDTQYF	TGCAGCCATAGCCCTAGCACAGATACGCAGTATTTT
TRBJ2-3	few	.	TRBV4-2	CASSQTEVPPGSDTQYF	TGTGCCAGCAGCCAAACCGAGGTCCCCCCCGGCTCAGATACGCAGTATTTT
TRBJ1-1	.	.	TRBV27	CASGGIREAFF	TGTGCCAGCGGCGGGATTCGGGAAGCTTTCTTT
TRBJ2-3	.	.	TRBV28	CASSPRGGTTDTQYF	TGTGCCAGCAGTCCACGTGGGGGAACCACAGATACGCAGTATTTT
TRBJ2-3	many	TRBD1	TRBV5-1	CASTGGSDTQYF	TGCGCCAGCACAGGGGGCTCAGATACGCAGTATTTT
TRBJ2-1	.	.	TRBV11-2	CASSLFGGGREQFF	TGTGCCAGCAGCTTATTTGGGGGGGGCAGAGAGCAGTTCTTC
TRBJ2-1	many	.	TRBV11-2	CASSLDPLYNEQFF	TGTGCCAGCAGCTTAGACCCCCTATACAATGAGCAGTTCTTC
TRBJ2-1	.	TRBD2	TRBV12-3/TRBV12-4	CASSFSGGTYNEQFF	TGTGCCAGCAGCTTTAGCGGGGGGACTTACAATGAGCAGTTCTTC
TRBJ2-7	many	.	TRBV20-1	CSASLNGANYEQYF	TGCAGTGCTAGCCTTAACGGGGCCAACTACGAGCAGTACTTC
TRBJ2-2	.	.	TRBV5-6	CASSLGVSGLLPAGELFF	TGTGCCAGCAGCTTGGGTGTGTCGGGACTCCTACCTGCCGGGGAGCTGTTTTTT
TRBJ2-1	.	.	TRBV2	CASSEDVETAGRQGSFF	TGTGCCAGCAGTGAAGACGTGGAAACAGCGGGTAGACAGGGTTCGTTCTTC
TRBJ2-3	.	.	TRBV3-1	CASTRRGWYSTDTQYF	TGTGCCAGCACCAGACGAGGCTGGTATAGCACAGATACGCAGTATTTT
TRBJ1-1	.	.	TRBV4-1	CASSHRGGFYSEAFF	TGCGCCAGCAGCCATCGGGGAGGGTTTTATTCTGAAGCTTTCTTT
TRBJ1-2	.	TRBD1	TRBV7-8	CASSLDRDNYGYTF	TGTGCCAGCAGCTTGGACAGGGATAATTATGGCTACACCTTC